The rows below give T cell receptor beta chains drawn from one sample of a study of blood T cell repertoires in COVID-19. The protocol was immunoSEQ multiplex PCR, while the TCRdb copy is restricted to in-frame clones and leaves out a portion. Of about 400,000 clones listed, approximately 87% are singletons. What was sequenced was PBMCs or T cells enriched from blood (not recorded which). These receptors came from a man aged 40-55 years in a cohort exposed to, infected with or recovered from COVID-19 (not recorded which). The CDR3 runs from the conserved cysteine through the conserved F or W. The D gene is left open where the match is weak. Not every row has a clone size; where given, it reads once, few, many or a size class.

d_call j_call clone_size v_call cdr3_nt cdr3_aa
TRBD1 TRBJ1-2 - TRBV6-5 TGTGCCAGCATCAAGGGACAGGGGGCTGGCTACACCTTC CASIKGQGAGYTF
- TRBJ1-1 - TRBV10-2 TGCGCCAGCAGTGAAAGGGGAACTGAAGCTTTCTTT CASSERGTEAFF
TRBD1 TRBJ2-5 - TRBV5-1 TGCGCCAGCAGCCCCGGACAGGGCCAAGAGACCCAGTACTTC CASSPGQGQETQYF
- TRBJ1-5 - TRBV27 TGTGCCAGCACCCTCCGCCCCGGGGATCAGCCCCAGCATTTT CASTLRPGDQPQHF
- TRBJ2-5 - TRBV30 TGTGCCTGGGGTGGAAGTTGGCTCGGGGAGACCCAGTACTTC CAWGGSWLGETQYF
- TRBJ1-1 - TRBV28 TGTGCCAGCAGTTCCCCAGGGATTGCGAACACTGAAGCTTTCTTT CASSSPGIANTEAFF
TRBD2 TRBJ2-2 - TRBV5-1 TGCGCCAGCAGCTTGGATCCGGGACTAGCGGAGACCGGGGAGCTGTTTTTT CASSLDPGLAETGELFF
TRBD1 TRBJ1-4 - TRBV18 TGTGCCAGCTCACGGGACAGTGAAAATGAAAAACTGTTTTTT CASSRDSENEKLFF
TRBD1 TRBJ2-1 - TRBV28 TGTGCCAGCAGTTTATCGGGACAGGGCCTGAATGAGCAGTTCTTC CASSLSGQGLNEQFF
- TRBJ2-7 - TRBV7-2 TGTGCCAGCAGCTTGACTTGGTTGCAGCTAACAAACTACGAGCAGTACTTC CASSLTWLQLTNYEQYF
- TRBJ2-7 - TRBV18 TGTGCCAGCTCCTCGGGAAACCTAGTGTTCGAGCAGTACTTC CASSSGNLVFEQYF
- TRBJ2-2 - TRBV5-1 TGCGCCAGCAGAGGGACAAGGAACACCGGGGAGCTGTTTTTT CASRGTRNTGELFF
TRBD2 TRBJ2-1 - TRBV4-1 TGCGCCAGCAGCCAAGGACTAGCCTCCTACAATGAGCAGTTCTTC CASSQGLASYNEQFF
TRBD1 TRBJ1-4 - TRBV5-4 TGTGCCAGCAGCTCGGGACAGGGTTCCGGAAATGAAAAACTGTTTTTT CASSSGQGSGNEKLFF
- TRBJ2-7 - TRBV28 TGTGCCAGCTCAGTTCAACTGCAGGGAAACGAGCAGTACTTC CASSVQLQGNEQYF
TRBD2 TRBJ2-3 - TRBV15 TGTGCCACCAGCAGAGACAGGGGAGCGGGAGGGTCAGATACGCAGTATTTT CATSRDRGAGGSDTQYF
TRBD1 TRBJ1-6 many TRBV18 TGTGCCAGCTCACAGGGGGCTGATTCACCCCTCCACTTT CASSQGADSPLHF
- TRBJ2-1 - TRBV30 TGTGCCTGGGCTAGGTTCGGTGAGCAGTTCTTC CAWARFGEQFF
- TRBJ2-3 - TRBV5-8 TGTGCCAGCAGCACCAGAGTAGCGGGAACCAGGGGGGCAGATACGCAGTATTTT CASSTRVAGTRGADTQYF
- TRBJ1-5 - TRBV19 TGTGCCAGTAGTATAGTGGCGGGGACTTACGATCAGCCCCAGCATTTT CASSIVAGTYDQPQHF
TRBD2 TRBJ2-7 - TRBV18 TGTGCCAGCTCGCCGGGACTAGCGGGAGGGCCCCGGGAGCAGTACTTC CASSPGLAGGPREQYF
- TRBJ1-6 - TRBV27 TGTGCCAGCAGTTCGGGGGGCTATAATTCACCCCTCCACTTT CASSSGGYNSPLHF
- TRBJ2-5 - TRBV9 TGTGCCAGCAGCAAACACGGGGACCAAGAGACCCAGTACTTC CASSKHGDQETQYF